These 24 T cell receptor beta chains share one sample of origin, sequenced in a study of CD8+ T cells in alopecia areata. Sequencing used cDNA as its template, made by extracting RNA and reverse transcribing it. Some clones are missing from TCRdb's copy, which holds only in-frame ones; the method was immunoSEQ multiplex PCR. The table shows 140,000 to 150,000 clones, with about 51% occurring only once. This sample comprised CD4+ T cells sorted from blood, obtained at week 0. The receptor set was obtained from a human donor with alopecia areata.

This clone was counted a single time. V usage is TRBV30 and J usage is TRBJ2-7, with a tentative D call TRBD2 (5 bases). Trimming pared 1 base from V and 3 bases from J, leaving 13 bases between. This CDR3 spans 14 amino acids. CDR1 GTSNPN and CDR2 SVGIG come from the germline V gene (reference sequence). CDR3 residues: CAWSDGGNHYEQYF. The CDR3 DNA reads as TGTGCCTGGAGTGACGGAGGCAATCACTACGAGCAGTACTTC.

This clone was observed a few times. J is TRBJ2-2 and V is TRBV11-2; no reliable D call. Germline V CDR1 and CDR2: SGHAT, FQNNGV. The V gene lost 6 bases and the J gene lost 1 base, with 6 bases spanning the gap. CDR3 size: 13 residues. CDR3 DNA: TGTGCCAGCAGGGTTAAGAACACCGGGGAGCTGTTTTTT. It encodes CASRVKNTGELFF.

The table lists this clone with a few counts. The V and J genes are TRBV5-4 and TRBJ2-3; D is ambiguous. The CDR3 is 12 amino acids. The V gene lost 4 bases and the J gene lost 4 bases, with 7 bases spanning the gap. Germline CDR1 is SGHNT and CDR2 is YYREEE (reference sequence). CDR3 residues: CASSRVSDTQYF. The CDR3, as DNA: TGTGCCAGCAGCAGGGTTTCAGATACGCAGTATTTT.

The chain joins TRBV30 to TRBJ2-7, with 9 bases lining up with TRBD2. Germline V CDR1 and CDR2: GTSNPN, SVGIG (reference sequence). Trimming removed 5 bases from V and 4 bases from J; junction bases left unmatched: 9. The CDR3 runs to 14 residues. CDR3 protein: CAWAQAGGQYEQYF. In nucleotides, the CDR3 is TGTGCCTGGGCCCAGGCGGGAGGGCAGTACGAGCAGTACTTC.

Points on this clone: Distinct nucleotide sequences in the sample also encode this CDR3. The gene calls are TRBV5-1 and TRBJ2-2; D gene ambiguous. The V and J ends lost 0 bases and 0 bases respectively, with 6 bases between them. Germline-derived CDR1 and CDR2 are SGHRS and YFSETQ. The CDR3 length is 15 residues. CDR3 nucleotides: TGCGCCAGCAGCTTGGGACCTCCGAACACCGGGGAGCTGTTTTTT. This sequence encodes CASSLGPPNTGELFF.

A few counts support this clone. This sequence joins TRBV19 and TRBJ1-5; D perhaps matches TRBD1 (6 bases). CDR3 length: 13 amino acids. The germline CDR1 and CDR2 sequences are LNHDA and SQIVND (reference sequence). With 7 bases removed from V and 4 bases from J, the gap between germline ends came to 11 bases. The CDR3 spells CASNPDRNQPQHF. The CDR3 DNA follows: TGTGCCAGTAACCCTGACAGGAATCAGCCCCAGCATTTT.

The genes are TRBV19 and TRBJ2-5, with TRBD1 as a possible D gene (6 bases). V lost 8 bases, J lost 4 bases, and 14 bases lay in between. Germline CDR1 LNHDA, CDR2 SQIVND (reference sequence). This CDR3 contains 13 residues. The CDR3 reads CASSLQGTETQYF. In DNA, the CDR3 is TGTGCCAGTTCTTTACAGGGTACAGAGACCCAGTACTTC.

This clone has just a few counts. Other nucleotide sequences in the sample specify the same CDR3. CDR3 in DNA: TGCAGCGTCCAAGGGCGTATGAACACTGAAGCTTTCTTT. Protein: CSVQGRMNTEAFF. The V call is TRBV29-1, the J call TRBJ1-1; no clear D. The CDR3 contains 13 residues. The V end was cut by 6 bases, the J end by 0 bases, with 11 bases between. Germline V gene lookup returns CDR1 SQVTM and CDR2 ANQGSEA.

V is TRBV6-5 and J is TRBJ1-2; D is undetermined. The CDR3 extends over 11 amino acids. The germline CDR1 and CDR2 sequences are MNHEY and SVGAGI. Trimming removed 8 bases at V and 2 bases at J, with 6 bases between. CDR3 amino acids: CASDGNYGYTF. CDR3 sequence (DNA): TGTGCCAGCGATGGGAACTATGGCTACACCTTC.

For this clone: The germline gene is not matched at one end of the junction; a read error may be the cause. V is TRBV14 and J is TRBJ2-7, with D perhaps TRBD2 (6 bases). This CDR3 region has 13 residues. Germline CDR1 is SGHDN and CDR2 is FVKESK. The CDR3, as DNA: TGTGCCAGCAGCCTCTATGGGGGGTTCCCCGTGCACTTC. This sequence encodes CASSLYGGFPVHF.

To note about this clone: Other DNA sequences within the sample encode an identical CDR3. The chain couples TRBV29-1 to TRBJ2-3; no firm D call. The V end lost 3 bases, the J end lost 0 bases, and 10 bases lay between the germline ends. Per the germline V gene, CDR1 is SQVTM and CDR2 is ANQGSEA. There are 14 residues in the CDR3. CDR3 bases: TGCAGCGTTGATGGCGGCTCTAGCACAGATACGCAGTATTTT. Encoded protein: CSVDGGSSTDTQYF.

V and J are TRBV5-1 and TRBJ2-5; D assignment may be TRBD1 or TRBD2 (5 bases each). V lost 4 bases and J lost 5, with 12 bases in between. CDR1 is SGHRS and CDR2 is YFSETQ in the germline V gene. The CDR3 loop spans 13 amino acids. The CDR3 sequence: CASSPGPQETQYF. The CDR3 region has the DNA TGCGCCAGCAGCCCGGGACCACAGGAGACCCAGTACTTC. Supplemented by reference TRBV5-1 and TRBJ2-5, the full variable domain reads KAGVTQTPRYLIKTRGQQVTLSCSPISGHRSVSWYQQTPGQGLQFLFEYFSETQRNKGNFPGRFSGRQFSNSRSEMNVSTLELGDSALYLCASSPGPQETQYFGPGTRLLVL.

Written as DNA, the CDR3 is TGTGCCAGCAGTTATCGGGACCGATATCGTGGCTACACCTTC. Translated, it gives CASSYRDRYRGYTF. The chain recombines TRBV27 with TRBJ1-2; D possibly corresponds to TRBD1 (5 bases). Trimming pared 4 bases from V and 7 bases from J, leaving 16 bases between. Germline V lookup: CDR1 MNHEY, CDR2 SMNVEV (reference sequence). The CDR3 runs 14 residues.

This clone has a handful of counts. This chain links TRBV19 with TRBJ2-4, with a tentative D call TRBD2 (6 bases). Trimming shortened V by 7 bases and J by 9 bases, and 22 bases separated the two germline ends. CDR3 length: 15 amino acids. Looked up from germline, CDR1 is LNHDA and CDR2 is SQIVND (reference sequence). The CDR3 loop is CASTATGRLLGIQYF. The CDR3, as DNA: TGTGCCAGTACCGCGACGGGGAGGCTTTTGGGCATTCAGTACTTC.

This clone was picked up a small number of times. The chain carries TRBV29-1 and TRBJ1-1; D possibly corresponds to TRBD1 (6 bases). V lost 5 bases and J 0 bases, leaving 13 bases between the germline ends. CDR1 and CDR2 (germline): SQVTM, ANQGSEA. CDR3 length: 14 residues. This chain's CDR3 is CSVLRQALNTEAFF. Written as DNA, the CDR3 is TGCAGCGTTTTAAGACAGGCCCTGAACACTGAAGCTTTCTTT.

In this sample, this clone turned up once. The chain couples TRBV28 to TRBJ2-5; TRBD1 matches at 8 bases. After removal of 10 bases from V and 1 base from J, the junction contained 8 bases not matched to a gene. Germline CDR1 and CDR2: MDHEN and SYDVKM. The CDR3 totals 14 residues. CDR3 protein: CAISTGAFQETQYF. Written as DNA, the CDR3 is TGTGCCATCTCGACAGGGGCCTTCCAAGAGACCCAGTACTTC.

V usage is TRBV5-1 and J usage is TRBJ2-7; D tentatively reads TRBD1 or TRBD2 (5 bases each). CDR1 is SGHRS, CDR2 YFSETQ, per germline. The V end was cut by 4 bases, the J end by 6 bases, with 23 bases between. CDR3 size: 16 residues. The CDR3, as DNA: TGCGCCAGCAGCCCCACGTTGGGACGTAACAGAGGCGAGCAGTACTTC. Protein sequence: CASSPTLGRNRGEQYF.

V and J are TRBV7-2 and TRBJ2-5, with 11 bases matching TRBD2. Per the germline V gene, CDR1 is SGHTA and CDR2 is FQGNSA. The length of the CDR3 is 16 residues. The ends lost 1 base at V and 4 bases at J; junction bases unmatched: 5. CDR3: CASSLVVGLAVETQYF. Here the CDR3 DNA reads TGTGCCAGCAGCTTAGTCGTGGGACTAGCGGTAGAGACCCAGTACTTC.

J is TRBJ2-1 and V is TRBV7-2; perhaps TRBD2 as D (5 bases). The germline V gene has CDR1 SGHTA and CDR2 FQGNSA. Trimming pared 1 base from V and 7 bases from J, leaving 11 bases between. CDR3 size: 14 residues. The CDR3 reads CASSLVGGLNEQFF. The DNA for the CDR3 is TGTGCCAGCAGCTTAGTTGGCGGGTTGAATGAGCAGTTCTTC.

The chain carries TRBV5-4 and TRBJ2-2; D is uncertain. CDR3 length equals 15 residues. Germline CDR1 and CDR2: SGHNT and YYREEE (reference sequence). The V end lost 5 bases, the J end lost 3 bases, and 14 bases lay between the germline ends. CDR3 DNA sequence: TGTGCCAGCAGTCCCCGGCCGGTGTACACCGGGGAGCTGTTTTTT. Translating gives CASSPRPVYTGELFF.

Only a few counts were recorded for this clone. The chain carries TRBV11-2 and TRBJ2-7; D is possibly TRBD1 (5 bases). The V end lost 5 bases, the J end lost 3 bases, and 17 bases lay between the germline ends. The CDR3 is 15 amino acids. The germline gives CDR1 SGHAT, CDR2 FQNNGV. Here the CDR3 reads CASSPDSQGGYEQYF. CDR3 DNA sequence: TGTGCCAGCAGCCCAGACTCGCAGGGCGGCTACGAGCAGTACTTC.

The chain recombines TRBV29-1 with TRBJ2-5; 7 nucleotides align to TRBD1. V dropped 5 bases and J dropped 4; count of bases not matched to a gene: 10. The CDR3 totals 14 residues. Germline lookup yields CDR1 SQVTM and CDR2 ANQGSEA. In DNA, the CDR3 is TGCAGCGTTAAGGGCCCGAAGGGGGCAGAGACCCAGTACTTC. This codes for CSVKGPKGAETQYF.

This clone was seen a single time. Here the CDR3 reads CASSLSAVVEQYF. Here the CDR3 DNA reads TGTGCCAGCAGCTTAAGTGCGGTGGTCGAGCAGTACTTC. V and J are TRBV11-2 and TRBJ2-7; D not resolved. The CDR3 spans 13 residues. Germline CDR1 reads SGHAT; CDR2 reads FQNNGV. V was trimmed by 2 bases and J by 6 bases, leaving 11 bases between them.

The rearrangement uses TRBV5-1 and TRBJ2-2; TRBD1 matches 10 bases. Losses at the gene ends were 4 bases for V and 4 bases for J; bases not matched to a gene: 1. Germline CDR1 SGHRS, CDR2 YFSETQ. The CDR3 has 14 residues. The CDR3 DNA sequence: TGCGCCAGCAGCCGGACAGGGGGCACCGGGGAGCTGTTTTTT. It yields the protein CASSRTGGTGELFF.